This T cell receptor beta chain is from a study of tumor and adjacent non-tumor tissue in lung cancer. Study overall: The cohort had about 12 adenocarcinoma, a couple of squamous cell and 1 small cell patients.

The template was RNA from unsorted bulk tissue. The library came from three nested PCR rounds adapted from ARM-PCR protocols. TCRdb fed the multiplex PCR reads into MiXCR, producing one record per CDR3 protein. Among 200,000 to 250,000 distinct CDR3 sequences listed, 71% were seen once. V lost 1 base to trimming and J lost 2 bases, with 15 bases between them. CDR3 size: 16 residues. Germline assignment: CDR1 SGHVS and CDR2 FQNEAQ. The chain combines TRBV7-8 with TRBJ2-7; D ambiguous. The source is a man between 60 and 70 years old with non-small cell lung cancer. The sequencing sample was made of lung tumor tissue. CDR3 in DNA: TGTGCCAGCAGCTTAGAACAGCTGGATCTAACCTACGAGCAGTACTTC. Protein: CASSLEQLDLTYEQYF.